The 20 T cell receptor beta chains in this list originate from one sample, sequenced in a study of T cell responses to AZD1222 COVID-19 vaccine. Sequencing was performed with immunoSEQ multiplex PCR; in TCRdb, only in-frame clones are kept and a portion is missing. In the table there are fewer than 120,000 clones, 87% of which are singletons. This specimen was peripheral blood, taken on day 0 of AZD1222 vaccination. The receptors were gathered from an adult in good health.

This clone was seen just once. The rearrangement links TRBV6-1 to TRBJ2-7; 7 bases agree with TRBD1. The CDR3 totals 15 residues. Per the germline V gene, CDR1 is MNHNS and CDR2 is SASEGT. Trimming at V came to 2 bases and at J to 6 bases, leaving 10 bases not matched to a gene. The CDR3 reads CASSENFRGRPEQYF. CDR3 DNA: TGTGCCAGCAGTGAAAATTTTAGGGGGCGGCCCGAGCAGTACTTC.

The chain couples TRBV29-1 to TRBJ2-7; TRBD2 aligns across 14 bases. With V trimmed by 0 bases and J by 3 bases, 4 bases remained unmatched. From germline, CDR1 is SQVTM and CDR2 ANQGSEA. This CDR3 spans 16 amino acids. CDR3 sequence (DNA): TGCAGCGTTGAAGATTTCGGGACTAGCGGGAGCTACGAGCAGTACTTC. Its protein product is CSVEDFGTSGSYEQYF.

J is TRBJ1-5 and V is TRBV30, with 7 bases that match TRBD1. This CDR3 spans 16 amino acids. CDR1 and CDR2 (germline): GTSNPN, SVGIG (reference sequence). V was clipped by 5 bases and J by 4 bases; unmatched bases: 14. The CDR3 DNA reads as TGTGCCTGGGCACCCCCGGGGGACAGAGGGAATCAGCCCCAGCATTTT. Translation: CAWAPPGDRGNQPQHF.

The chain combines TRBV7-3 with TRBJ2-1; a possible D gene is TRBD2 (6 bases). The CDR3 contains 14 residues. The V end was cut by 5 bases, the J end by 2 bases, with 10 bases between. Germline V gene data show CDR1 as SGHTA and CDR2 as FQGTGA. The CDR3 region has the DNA TGTGCCAGCAGCAATCCGGGGGCCTACAATGAGCAGTTCTTC. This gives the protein CASSNPGAYNEQFF.

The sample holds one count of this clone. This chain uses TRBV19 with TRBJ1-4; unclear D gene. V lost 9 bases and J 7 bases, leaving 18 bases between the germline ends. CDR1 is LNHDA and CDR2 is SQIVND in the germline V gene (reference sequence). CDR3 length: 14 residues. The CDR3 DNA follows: TGTGCCAGCCGGACCACCAGGTGGGGTGAAAAACTGTTTTTT. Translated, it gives CASRTTRWGEKLFF. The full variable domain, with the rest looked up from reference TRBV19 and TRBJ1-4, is DGGITQSPKYLFRKEGQNVTLSCEQNLNHDAMYWYRQDPGQGLRLIYYSQIVNDFQKGDIAEGYSVSREKKESFPLTVTSAQKNPTAFYLCASRTTRWGEKLFFGSGTQLSVL.

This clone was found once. The DNA of the CDR3 is TGTGCCAGCAGCCCCAGGCCTGGGGGAGGCACTGAAGCTTTCTTT. Translated, it gives CASSPRPGGGTEAFF. The V gene is TRBV2, the J gene TRBJ1-1; perhaps TRBD1 as D (5 bases). CDR3 size: 15 residues. CDR1 is SNHLY, CDR2 FYNNEI, per germline. V was shortened by 6 bases and J by 4 bases, with 18 bases between the two germline ends. Combining the CDR3 with reference TRBV2 and TRBJ1-1 gives the whole variable domain EPEVTQTPSHQVTQMGQEVILRCVPISNHLYFYWYRQILGQKVEFLVSFYNNEISEKSEIFDDQFSVERPDGSNFTLKIRSTKLEDSAMYFCASSPRPGGGTEAFFGQGTRLTVV.

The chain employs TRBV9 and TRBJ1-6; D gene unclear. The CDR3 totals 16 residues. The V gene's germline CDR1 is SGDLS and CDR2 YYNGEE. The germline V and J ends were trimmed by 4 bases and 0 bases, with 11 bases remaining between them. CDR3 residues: CASSPSQSSYNSPLHF. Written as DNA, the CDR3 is TGTGCCAGCAGCCCGTCTCAGAGCTCCTATAATTCACCCCTCCACTTT. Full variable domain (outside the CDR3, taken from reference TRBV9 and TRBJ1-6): DSGVTQTPKHLITATGQRVTLRCSPRSGDLSVYWYQQSLDQGLQFLIQYYNGEERAKGNILERFSAQQFPDLHSELNLSSLELGDSALYFCASSPSQSSYNSPLHFGNGTRLTVT.

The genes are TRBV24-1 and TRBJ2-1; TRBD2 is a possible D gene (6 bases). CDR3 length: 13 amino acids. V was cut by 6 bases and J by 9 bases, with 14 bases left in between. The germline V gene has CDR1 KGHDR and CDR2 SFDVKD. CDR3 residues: CATSILASGEQFF. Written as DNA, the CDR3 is TGTGCCACCAGTATTCTAGCGTCGGGTGAGCAGTTCTTC.

The CDR3 DNA reads TGTGCCAGCAGTTACGGAGCTAACTATGGCTACACCTTC. Translated, it gives CASSYGANYGYTF. V and J are TRBV6-6 and TRBJ1-2, with D hard to call. V lost 2 bases and J 0 bases, leaving 4 bases between the germline ends. Germline CDR1 is MNHNY and CDR2 is SVGAGI (reference sequence). The CDR3 loop spans 13 amino acids.

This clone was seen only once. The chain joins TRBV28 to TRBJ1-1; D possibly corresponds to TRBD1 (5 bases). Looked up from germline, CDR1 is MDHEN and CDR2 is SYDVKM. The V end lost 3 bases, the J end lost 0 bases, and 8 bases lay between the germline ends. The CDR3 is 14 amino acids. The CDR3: CASSFPGLNTEAFF. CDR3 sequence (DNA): TGTGCCAGCAGTTTCCCGGGACTGAACACTGAAGCTTTCTTT.

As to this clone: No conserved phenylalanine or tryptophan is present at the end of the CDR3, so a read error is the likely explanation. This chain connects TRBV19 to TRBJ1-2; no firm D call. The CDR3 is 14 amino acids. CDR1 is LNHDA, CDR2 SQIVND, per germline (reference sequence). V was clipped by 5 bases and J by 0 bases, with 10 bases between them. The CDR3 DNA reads TGTGCCAGTAGTCCACAGAGGGCTAACTATGGCTACACCCTC. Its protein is CASSPQRANYGYTL.

The CDR3 nucleotides read TGTGCCAGCAGCCAAGGTACAGGGGGCAATGAGCAGTTCTTC. Translation gives CASSQGTGGNEQFF. The V gene is TRBV3-1 (or the pseudogene TRBV3-2), the J gene TRBJ2-1, with 8 bases lining up with TRBD1. Germline loops: CDR1 LGHDT, CDR2 YNNKEL (reference sequence). CDR3 length: 14 amino acids. V gave up 1 base and J gave up 6 bases; unmatched junction bases: 2.

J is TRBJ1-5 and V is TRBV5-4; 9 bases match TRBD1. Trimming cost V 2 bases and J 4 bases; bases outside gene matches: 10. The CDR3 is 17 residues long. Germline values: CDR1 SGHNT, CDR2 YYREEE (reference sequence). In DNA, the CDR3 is TGTGCCAGCAGCTTAGGGAACGGGACAGGGTGGAATCAGCCCCAGCATTTT. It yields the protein CASSLGNGTGWNQPQHF.

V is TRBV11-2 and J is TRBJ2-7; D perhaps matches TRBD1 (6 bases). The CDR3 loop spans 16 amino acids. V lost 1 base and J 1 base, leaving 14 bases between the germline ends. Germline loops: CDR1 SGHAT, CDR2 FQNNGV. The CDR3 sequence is CASSLGVTGASYEQYF. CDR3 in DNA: TGTGCCAGCAGCTTAGGGGTGACAGGCGCGTCCTACGAGCAGTACTTC.

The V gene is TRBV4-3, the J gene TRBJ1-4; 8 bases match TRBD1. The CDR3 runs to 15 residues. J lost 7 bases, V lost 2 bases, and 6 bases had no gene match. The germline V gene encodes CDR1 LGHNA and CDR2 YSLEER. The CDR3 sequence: CASSQQTGEAEKLFF. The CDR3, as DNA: TGCGCCAGCAGCCAACAGACAGGGGAGGCTGAAAAACTGTTTTTT.

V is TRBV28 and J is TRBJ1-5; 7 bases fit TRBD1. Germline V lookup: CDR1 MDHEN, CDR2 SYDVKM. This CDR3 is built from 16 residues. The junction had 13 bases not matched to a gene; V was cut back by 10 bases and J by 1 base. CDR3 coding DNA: TGTGCCACCTATCTGAACAGGGGAAGGAGCAATCAGCCCCAGCATTTT. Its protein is CATYLNRGRSNQPQHF.

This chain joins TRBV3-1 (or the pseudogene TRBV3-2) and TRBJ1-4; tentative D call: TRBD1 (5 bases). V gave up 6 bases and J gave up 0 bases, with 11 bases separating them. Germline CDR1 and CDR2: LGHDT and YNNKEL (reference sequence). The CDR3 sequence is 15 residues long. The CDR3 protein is CASSWKQATNEKLFF. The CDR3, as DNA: TGTGCCAGCAGTTGGAAACAGGCAACTAATGAAAAACTGTTTTTT.

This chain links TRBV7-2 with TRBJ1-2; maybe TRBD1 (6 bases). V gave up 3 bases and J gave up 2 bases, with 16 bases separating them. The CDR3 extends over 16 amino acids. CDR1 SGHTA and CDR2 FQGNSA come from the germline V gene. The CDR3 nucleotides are TGTGCCAGCAGCTTGCAAACCGGGACACCAAACTATGGCTACACCTTC. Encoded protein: CASSLQTGTPNYGYTF.

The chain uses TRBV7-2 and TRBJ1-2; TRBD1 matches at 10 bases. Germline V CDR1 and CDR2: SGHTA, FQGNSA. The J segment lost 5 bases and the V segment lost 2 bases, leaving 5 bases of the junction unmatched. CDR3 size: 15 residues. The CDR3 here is CASSLPGQGRYGYTF. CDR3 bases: TGTGCCAGCAGCTTACCGGGACAGGGGAGGTATGGCTACACCTTC. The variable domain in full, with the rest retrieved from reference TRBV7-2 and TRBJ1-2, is GAGVSQSPSNKVTEKGKDVELRCDPISGHTALYWYRQSLGQGLEFLIYFQGNSAPDKSGLPSDRFSAERTGGSVSTLTIQRTQQEDSAVYLCASSLPGQGRYGYTFGSGTRLTVV.

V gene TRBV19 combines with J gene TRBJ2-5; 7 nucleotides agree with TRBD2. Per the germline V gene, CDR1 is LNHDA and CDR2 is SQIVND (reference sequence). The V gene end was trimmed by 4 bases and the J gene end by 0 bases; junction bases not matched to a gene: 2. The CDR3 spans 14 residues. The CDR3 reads CASSSLADQETQYF. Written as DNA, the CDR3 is TGTGCCAGTAGTAGTCTAGCGGACCAAGAGACCCAGTACTTC.